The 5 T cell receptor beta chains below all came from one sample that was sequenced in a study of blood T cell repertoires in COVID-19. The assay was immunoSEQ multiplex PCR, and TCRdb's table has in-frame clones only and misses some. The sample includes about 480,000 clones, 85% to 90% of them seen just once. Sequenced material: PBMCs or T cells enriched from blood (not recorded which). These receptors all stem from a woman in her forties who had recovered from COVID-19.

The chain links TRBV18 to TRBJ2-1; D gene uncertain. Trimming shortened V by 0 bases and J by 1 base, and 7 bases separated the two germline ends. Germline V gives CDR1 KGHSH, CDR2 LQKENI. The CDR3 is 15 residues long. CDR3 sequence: CASSPPLHSYNEQFF. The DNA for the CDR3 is TGTGCCAGCTCACCACCACTCCATTCCTACAATGAGCAGTTCTTC.

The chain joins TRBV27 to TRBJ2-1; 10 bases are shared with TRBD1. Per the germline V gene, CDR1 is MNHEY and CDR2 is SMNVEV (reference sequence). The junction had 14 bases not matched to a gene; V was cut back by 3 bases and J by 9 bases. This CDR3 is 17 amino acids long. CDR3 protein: CASSFHFETGGEGEQFF. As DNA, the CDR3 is TGTGCCAGCAGTTTCCATTTTGAGACAGGGGGCGAAGGTGAGCAGTTCTTC.

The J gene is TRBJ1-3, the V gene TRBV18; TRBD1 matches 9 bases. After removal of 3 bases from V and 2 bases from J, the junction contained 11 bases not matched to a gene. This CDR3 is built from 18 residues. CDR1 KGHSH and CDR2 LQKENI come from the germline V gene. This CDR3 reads CASSPQDTYRGPGNTIYF. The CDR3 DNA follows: TGTGCCAGCTCACCTCAAGACACCTACAGGGGGCCTGGAAACACCATATATTTT.

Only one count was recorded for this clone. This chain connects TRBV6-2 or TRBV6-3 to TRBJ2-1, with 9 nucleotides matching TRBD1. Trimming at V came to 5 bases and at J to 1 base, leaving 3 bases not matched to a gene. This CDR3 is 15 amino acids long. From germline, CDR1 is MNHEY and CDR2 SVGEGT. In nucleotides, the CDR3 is TGTGCCAGCAGTGGGGGGACAGGGTCCTACAATGAGCAGTTCTTC. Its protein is CASSGGTGSYNEQFF.

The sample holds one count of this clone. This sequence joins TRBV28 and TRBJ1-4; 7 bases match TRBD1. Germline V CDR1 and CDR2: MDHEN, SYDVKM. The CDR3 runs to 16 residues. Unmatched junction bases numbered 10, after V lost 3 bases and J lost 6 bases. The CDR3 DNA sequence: TGTGCCAGCAGTTTGCTCTCGACAGGGTTATATGAAAAACTGTTTTTT. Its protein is CASSLLSTGLYEKLFF.